This T cell receptor beta chain originates from a study of blood T cell repertoires in COVID-19. Study at large: Acute and convalescent COVID-19 specimens originated in the United States, Italy and Spain. T cells, B-cell-depleted T cells, or PBMCs supplied cDNA or gDNA.

The CDR3 runs 15 residues. Trimming stripped 1 base from V and 1 base from J, with 10 bases between. Germline CDR1 is MGHRA and CDR2 is YSYEKL. This clone was detected only a few times. Profiled with immunoSEQ multiplex PCR; TCRdb holds only in-frame clones, not every one. The sample includes 90,000 to 120,000 clones, 85% to 90% seen only once; the top ten take 5.1%. Sequencing was carried out using peripheral blood. This receptor was identified in a human donor in a cohort sampled during active COVID-19. V is TRBV4-1 and J is TRBJ1-1; D remains ambiguous. The CDR3 protein is CASSQGHSSNTEAFF. CDR3 nucleotides: TGCGCCAGCAGCCAAGGTCACAGCTCGAACACTGAAGCTTTCTTT.